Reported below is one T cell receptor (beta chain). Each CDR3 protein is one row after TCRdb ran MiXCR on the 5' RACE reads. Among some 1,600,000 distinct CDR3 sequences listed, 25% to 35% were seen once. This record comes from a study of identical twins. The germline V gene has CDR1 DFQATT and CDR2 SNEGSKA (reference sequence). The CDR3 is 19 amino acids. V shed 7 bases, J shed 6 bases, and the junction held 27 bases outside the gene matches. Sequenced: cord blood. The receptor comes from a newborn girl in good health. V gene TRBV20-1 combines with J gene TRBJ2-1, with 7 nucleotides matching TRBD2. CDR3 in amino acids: CSGRTGPFRGREKGNEQFF. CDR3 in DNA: TGCAGTGGGCGCACCGGCCCTTTTCGTGGGCGGGAGAAGGGCAATGAGCAGTTCTTC.